This passage covers 32 T cell receptor beta chains from one sample sequenced in a study of cytomegalovirus exposure and HLA in healthy donors. PCR amplification relied on 60 Vbeta primers (plus 13 Jbeta primers). Assay: immunoSEQ multiplex PCR; the TCRdb copy retains only in-frame clones and omits some. The repertoire has 95,000 to 120,000 clones, around 73% of them found once; the top ten carry 5% to 5.5%. The sequenced material came from PBMCs. The receptors here all came from a woman between 25 and 40 years old in good health and CMV-seropositive.

The chain employs TRBV29-1 and TRBJ2-7, with 7 positions matching TRBD1. The CDR3 is 10 amino acids. V gave up 5 bases and J gave up 7 bases; unmatched junction bases: 2. The germline gives CDR1 SQVTM, CDR2 ANQGSEA. DNA for the CDR3: TGCAGCGTTCTACAGGGGGAGCAGTACTTC. Translating it yields CSVLQGEQYF.

CDR3 region: CASSSDRLATDTQYF. CDR3 bases: TGCGCCAGCAGCTCGGATAGACTAGCCACAGATACGCAGTATTTT. The V call is TRBV5-1, the J call TRBJ2-3; TRBD2 agrees at 7 bases. V shed 3 bases, J shed 2 bases, and the junction held 6 bases outside the gene matches. The CDR3 has 15 residues. Looked up from germline, CDR1 is SGHRS and CDR2 is YFSETQ.

The chain carries TRBV4-2 and TRBJ2-7; the match to TRBD2 covers 9 bases. The CDR3 length is 15 residues. Unmatched junction bases numbered 3, after V lost 1 base and J lost 2 bases. In germline, CDR1 is LGHNA, CDR2 YNFKEQ. The CDR3 loop is CASSQGSSGAYEQYF. As DNA, the CDR3 is TGTGCCAGCAGCCAAGGGTCTAGCGGGGCCTACGAGCAGTACTTC.

V gene TRBV19 combines with J gene TRBJ1-1, with 7 bases matching TRBD1. This CDR3 has 17 residues. The germline V gene encodes CDR1 LNHDA and CDR2 SQIVND (reference sequence). The trim removed 3 bases at V and 3 bases at J, leaving 13 bases unmatched. CDR3 in amino acids: CASSILGSRGIDTEAFF. The CDR3 DNA is TGTGCCAGTAGTATCTTGGGGAGCAGGGGGATCGACACTGAAGCTTTCTTT.

The chain joins TRBV6-5 to TRBJ2-5; D is uncertain. Trimming took 7 bases from V and 2 from J, leaving 14 bases between them. CDR1 is MNHEY and CDR2 is SVGAGI in the germline V gene. The CDR3 runs to 14 residues. The CDR3, as DNA: TGTGCCAGCACTCCGACCTTACTACAAGAGACCCAGTACTTC. Translating gives CASTPTLLQETQYF.

This chain uses TRBV10-3 with TRBJ2-3, with TRBD2 matching over 7 bases. The length of the CDR3 is 16 residues. The germline CDR1 and CDR2 sequences are ENHRY and SYGVKD. Losses at the gene ends were 6 bases for V and 5 bases for J; bases not matched to a gene: 14. CDR3 region: CAISPGTTTSEDTQYF. The CDR3 nucleotides read TGTGCCATCAGCCCCGGGACTACCACATCCGAAGATACGCAGTATTTT.

This chain uses TRBV5-1 with TRBJ1-4, with TRBD1 identical over 11 bases. CDR3 length: 16 amino acids. Germline V gene lookup returns CDR1 SGHRS and CDR2 YFSETQ. The junction had 9 bases not matched to a gene; V was cut back by 4 bases and J by 7 bases. The chain's CDR3 is CASSIGTGGVREKLFF. The CDR3 DNA reads as TGCGCCAGCAGCATCGGGACAGGGGGAGTTCGTGAAAAACTGTTTTTT. The whole variable domain, remainder taken from reference TRBV5-1 and TRBJ1-4, is KAGVTQTPRYLIKTRGQQVTLSCSPISGHRSVSWYQQTPGQGLQFLFEYFSETQRNKGNFPGRFSGRQFSNSRSEMNVSTLELGDSALYLCASSIGTGGVREKLFFGSGTQLSVL.

The chain joins TRBV5-4 to TRBJ1-5; tentatively, D is TRBD1 (5 bases). Between the trimmed V and J ends, which lost 0 bases and 6 bases, there was a span of 7 bases. CDR3 length: 13 residues. The V gene's germline CDR1 is SGHNT and CDR2 YYREEE (reference sequence). The CDR3 DNA reads as TGTGCCAGCAGCTTGGATAGGGGTCAGCCCCAGCATTTT. Its protein product is CASSLDRGQPQHF. Supplemented by reference TRBV5-4 and TRBJ1-5, the full variable domain reads ETGVTQSPTHLIKTRGQQVTLRCSSQSGHNTVSWYQQALGQGPQFIFQYYREEENGRGNFPPRFSGLQFPNYSSELNVNALELDDSALYLCASSLDRGQPQHFGDGTRLSIL.

V gene TRBV7-9 combines with J gene TRBJ1-1; no reliable D call. This CDR3 comprises 13 residues. V was trimmed by 3 bases and J by 4 bases, leaving 9 bases between them. Germline lookup yields CDR1 SEHNR and CDR2 FQNEAQ (reference sequence). CDR3 nucleotides: TGTGCCAGCAGCTTCGGGGTTGGCACTGAAGCTTTCTTT. It translates to CASSFGVGTEAFF.

This chain links TRBV5-5 with TRBJ1-4; 9 bases align to TRBD1. Germline assignment: CDR1 SGHKS and CDR2 YYEKEE (reference sequence). The CDR3 consists of 17 residues. V was pared by 3 bases and J by 6 bases, with 12 bases of the junction left unmatched. The CDR3 region is CASSSGPLTGGYEKLFF. The CDR3 DNA reads as TGTGCCAGCAGCTCGGGCCCGCTGACAGGGGGGTATGAAAAACTGTTTTTT.

This sequence joins TRBV19 and TRBJ1-5; D may be TRBD1 (6 bases). Germline CDR1 LNHDA, CDR2 SQIVND (reference sequence). This CDR3 is 13 amino acids long. V lost 4 bases, J lost 6 bases, and 10 bases lay in between. As DNA, the CDR3 is TGTGCCAGTAGTACGTCACAGGGTCAGCCCCAGCATTTT. It is translated as CASSTSQGQPQHF.

V is TRBV6-5 and J is TRBJ1-3, with 8 bases lining up with TRBD1. Looked up from germline, CDR1 is MNHEY and CDR2 is SVGAGI. The CDR3 spans 14 residues. V was pared by 7 bases and J by 0 bases, with 2 bases of the junction left unmatched. Here the CDR3 DNA reads TGTGCCAGCAAGGGACAGGCCTCTGGAAACACCATATATTTT. Protein product: CASKGQASGNTIYF.

V usage is TRBV19 and J usage is TRBJ2-7, with 10 bases identical to TRBD1. V was pared by 5 bases and J by 2 bases, with 9 bases of the junction left unmatched. The CDR3 is made up of 16 amino acids. Germline assignment: CDR1 LNHDA and CDR2 SQIVND (reference sequence). CDR3 sequence: CASSVRDRGPTYEQYF. DNA of the CDR3: TGTGCCAGTAGTGTGAGGGACAGGGGCCCTACCTACGAGCAGTACTTC.

The V gene is TRBV4-1, the J gene TRBJ2-7; 14 bases line up with TRBD2. V trimming: 5 bases; J trimming: 6 bases; junction bases outside the gene matches: 9. The V gene's germline CDR1 is MGHRA and CDR2 YSYEKL. This CDR3 is 16 amino acids long. Here the CDR3 DNA reads TGCGCCAGCAGCTCTCTGGGACTAGCGGGAGTGGGCGAGCAGTACTTC. Encoded protein: CASSSLGLAGVGEQYF.

This rearrangement joins TRBV6-6 to TRBJ1-1, with D possibly being TRBD1 (6 bases). CDR1 and CDR2 from the germline V gene are MNHNY and SVGAGI (reference sequence). Trimming shortened V by 7 bases and J by 0 bases, and 12 bases separated the two germline ends. CDR3 length equals 14 residues. Here the CDR3 reads CASTIQGLNTEAFF. In DNA form, the CDR3 reads TGTGCCAGCACTATACAGGGCTTGAACACTGAAGCTTTCTTT.

This chain uses TRBV4-1 with TRBJ2-1; 8 nucleotides match TRBD2. V dropped 2 bases and J dropped 3; count of bases not matched to a gene: 9. This CDR3 spans 17 amino acids. Germline CDR1 and CDR2: MGHRA and YSYEKL. The CDR3 sequence is CASSQPIAGSSYNEQFF. The CDR3 bases are TGCGCCAGCAGCCAACCCATAGCGGGAAGCAGCTACAATGAGCAGTTCTTC.

V usage is TRBV2 and J usage is TRBJ1-2; TRBD1 matches 10 bases. Germline CDR1 SNHLY, CDR2 FYNNEI. The CDR3 totals 13 residues. V dropped 7 bases and J dropped 7; count of bases not matched to a gene: 6. The CDR3 region is CASKTGGVVGYTF. CDR3 coding DNA: TGTGCCAGCAAGACAGGGGGCGTCGTTGGCTACACCTTC. Filled out from reference TRBV2 and TRBJ1-2, the complete variable domain reads EPEVTQTPSHQVTQMGQEVILRCVPISNHLYFYWYRQILGQKVEFLVSFYNNEISEKSEIFDDQFSVERPDGSNFTLKIRSTKLEDSAMYFCASKTGGVVGYTFGSGTRLTVV.

The chain employs TRBV5-1 and TRBJ1-5, with TRBD1 identical over 12 bases. This CDR3 contains 16 residues. Germline assignment: CDR1 SGHRS and CDR2 YFSETQ. Unmatched junction bases numbered 8, after V lost 3 bases and J lost 7 bases. The DNA for the CDR3 is TGCGCCAGCAGCTCCGGGACAGGGGGCATGGGACAGCCCCAGCATTTT. It encodes CASSSGTGGMGQPQHF.

This clone was counted only a few times. The chain couples TRBV5-6 to TRBJ1-1; D is uncertain. Looked up from germline, CDR1 is SGHDT and CDR2 is YYEEEE. Trimming left V 0 bases short and J 3 bases short, with 3 bases between. The CDR3 loop spans 12 amino acids. CDR3 protein: CASSLGDTEAFF. DNA for the CDR3: TGTGCCAGCAGCTTGGGAGACACTGAAGCTTTCTTT.

The gene calls are TRBV14 and TRBJ2-7, with D perhaps matching TRBD2 (7 bases). The CDR3 covers 16 residues. V was clipped by 0 bases and J by 3 bases, with 15 bases between them. The germline CDR1 and CDR2 sequences are SGHDN and FVKESK. CDR3 sequence (DNA): TGTGCCAGCAGCCAAGAAGGGGGGGCAGGGAGCTACGAGCAGTACTTC. Translation gives CASSQEGGAGSYEQYF.

This chain joins TRBV6-6 and TRBJ1-6; no clear D. Germline CDR1 MNHNY, CDR2 SVGAGI (reference sequence). V shed 6 bases and J shed 0 bases, with 3 bases lying between them. The CDR3 runs 13 residues. The CDR3 region has the DNA TGTGCCAGCAGCATCTCCTATAATTCACCCCTCCACTTT. Translated, it gives CASSISYNSPLHF.

CDR3 in amino acids: CASGFGGGADYGYTF. CDR3 nucleotide sequence: TGTGCTAGTGGTTTCGGTGGCGGGGCGGACTATGGCTACACCTTC. The rearrangement uses TRBV12-5 and TRBJ1-2; the D gene is possibly TRBD1 (5 bases). The V end was cut by 3 bases, the J end by 3 bases, with 14 bases between. Looked up from germline, CDR1 is LGHNT and CDR2 is FRNRAP. The CDR3 is made up of 15 amino acids.

This clone was seen just once. V gene TRBV15 combines with J gene TRBJ1-1; D unclear. The germline V gene encodes CDR1 LNHNV and CDR2 YYDKDF (reference sequence). The CDR3 has 16 amino acids. The V end was cut by 1 base, the J end by 7 bases, with 19 bases between. This CDR3 is CATSRVGRDGRIEAFF. The CDR3 nucleotides read TGTGCCACCAGCAGAGTTGGGAGAGACGGTCGGATTGAAGCTTTCTTT.

The chain has TRBV19 and TRBJ2-7; a possible D gene is TRBD2 (5 bases). Trimming pared 2 bases from V and 0 bases from J, leaving 11 bases between. The CDR3 loop spans 15 amino acids. Per germline, CDR1 LNHDA and CDR2 SQIVND (reference sequence). The CDR3 spells CASSIIAQSSYEQYF. CDR3 DNA sequence: TGTGCCAGTAGTATAATAGCGCAGAGCTCCTACGAGCAGTACTTC.

The chain combines TRBV27 with TRBJ2-5; 7 bases agree with TRBD2. The J segment lost 4 bases and the V segment lost 2 bases, leaving 7 bases of the junction unmatched. Germline CDR1 is MNHEY and CDR2 is SMNVEV (reference sequence). The CDR3 length is 15 residues. CDR3 sequence: CASSLAGLPRETQYF. CDR3 in DNA: TGTGCCAGCAGTTTAGCGGGACTACCGCGAGAGACCCAGTACTTC.

J is TRBJ1-5 and V is TRBV7-2; D is possibly TRBD1 (6 bases). This CDR3 is 16 amino acids long. V was clipped by 3 bases and J by 0 bases, with 12 bases between them. Germline V gene data show CDR1 as SGHTA and CDR2 as FQGNSA. CDR3 amino acids: CASSFFRTDSNQPQHF. The CDR3 DNA is TGTGCCAGCAGCTTTTTCAGGACAGATAGCAATCAGCCCCAGCATTTT. Drawing the rest from reference TRBV7-2 and TRBJ1-5, the complete variable domain is GAGVSQSPSNKVTEKGKDVELRCDPISGHTALYWYRQSLGQGLEFLIYFQGNSAPDKSGLPSDRFSAERTGGSVSTLTIQRTQQEDSAVYLCASSFFRTDSNQPQHFGDGTRLSIL.

The rearrangement uses TRBV6-1 and TRBJ1-1, with TRBD1 as a possible D gene (5 bases). V was cut by 10 bases and J by 3 bases, with 18 bases left in between. The CDR3 spans 14 residues. Germline lookup yields CDR1 MNHNS and CDR2 SASEGT. The CDR3 DNA reads as TGTGCCACAAAATATCAGGGTTGGGACACTGAAGCTTTCTTT. It yields the protein CATKYQGWDTEAFF.

This clone was detected a few times. The gene calls are TRBV5-1 and TRBJ2-1, with 9 bases that match TRBD2. Germline values: CDR1 SGHRS, CDR2 YFSETQ. Losses at the gene ends were 4 bases for V and 7 bases for J; bases not matched to a gene: 9. The CDR3 has 15 amino acids. CDR3 region: CASSRGGGRDNEQFF. CDR3 in DNA: TGCGCCAGCAGCCGGGGCGGCGGGAGGGATAATGAGCAGTTCTTC.

The chain recombines TRBV19 with TRBJ1-1; TRBD1 is a possible D gene (5 bases). V was shortened by 6 bases and J by 2 bases, with 25 bases between the two germline ends. Germline assignment: CDR1 LNHDA and CDR2 SQIVND (reference sequence). The CDR3 is 18 amino acids. CDR3 residues: CASRSSGVGGPTNTEAFF. The CDR3 coding sequence is TGTGCCAGTAGGTCCTCCGGGGTCGGGGGACCAACTAACACTGAAGCTTTCTTT.

This clone has only one observation. The chain recombines TRBV19 with TRBJ2-2; TRBD1 matches at 7 bases. Germline CDR1 LNHDA, CDR2 SQIVND (reference sequence). The ends lost 10 bases at V and 0 bases at J; junction bases unmatched: 5. The CDR3 loop spans 14 amino acids. CDR3 sequence (DNA): TGTGCCACACAGGGGACATCGAACACCGGGGAGCTGTTTTTT. Translating it yields CATQGTSNTGELFF. Complete variable domain (other parts from reference TRBV19 and TRBJ2-2): DGGITQSPKYLFRKEGQNVTLSCEQNLNHDAMYWYRQDPGQGLRLIYYSQIVNDFQKGDIAEGYSVSREKKESFPLTVTSAQKNPTAFYLCATQGTSNTGELFFGEGSRLTVL.

The genes are TRBV6-5 and TRBJ2-5, with D perhaps TRBD2 (5 bases). The J call is in doubt because the DNA end fits TRBJ2-7 better. Germline loops: CDR1 MNHEY, CDR2 SVGAGI. The CDR3 has 12 residues. The CDR3 region has the DNA TGTGCCAGCAGTTTGAGCGGATACGAGCAGTACTTC. Amino acids: CASSLSGYEQYF.

This clone showed up just a few times. This chain links TRBV29-1 with TRBJ2-2, with 10 nucleotides matching TRBD1. This CDR3 has 15 residues. Trimming removed 2 bases from V and 6 bases from J; junction bases left unmatched: 6. Germline V lookup: CDR1 SQVTM, CDR2 ANQGSEA. CDR3 bases: TGCAGCGTTGAACAGGGACAGGGGTTCGCCGGGGAGCTGTTTTTT. Its protein is CSVEQGQGFAGELFF.